This passage covers 8 T cell receptor beta chains from one sample sequenced in a study of T-cell reconstitution after alpha-beta-depleted transplantation in children. Unique molecular identifiers were incorporated during preparation of the TCRbeta library. One entry per CDR3 protein results from TCRdb running MiXCR on the PCR reads. The sample consists of 600,000 to 700,000 distinct CDR3 sequences, 16% of them appearing once. The material sequenced was PBMCs from the stem cell graft donor, taken from the stem cell graft. The receptors derive from a human donor who donated a stem cell graft to a child with acute myeloid leukemia.

This clonotype was observed many times. The chain combines TRBV20-1 with TRBJ1-1; D may be TRBD1 (5 bases). CDR3 size: 13 residues. Germline-derived CDR1 and CDR2 are DFQATT and SNEGSKA (reference sequence). V was trimmed by 5 bases and J by 1 base, leaving 11 bases between them. CDR3 DNA: TGCAGTGCTCTTGGGACGGGGAACACTGAAGCTTTCTTT. This encodes CSALGTGNTEAFF.

The chain couples TRBV7-2 to TRBJ2-2, with 9 bases lining up with TRBD2. The CDR3 runs 16 residues. V lost 2 bases to trimming and J lost 7 bases; unmatched junction nucleotides: 8. CDR1 and CDR2 (germline): SGHTA, FQGNSA. The CDR3 nucleotides are TGTGCCAGCAGCTTACGCGGGGGGGCCGGAGTCGGGGAGCTGTTTTTT. Its translation is CASSLRGGAGVGELFF. The whole variable domain, filled in from reference TRBV7-2 and TRBJ2-2, reads GAGVSQSPSNKVTEKGKDVELRCDPISGHTALYWYRQSLGQGLEFLIYFQGNSAPDKSGLPSDRFSAERTGGSVSTLTIQRTQQEDSAVYLCASSLRGGAGVGELFFGEGSRLTVL.

This clonotype was seen at least ten times. The chain joins TRBV12-3 or TRBV12-4 to TRBJ2-2; TRBD1 might be the D (6 bases). Trimming pared 5 bases from V and 2 bases from J, leaving 12 bases between. CDR3 length equals 15 residues. CDR3 coding DNA: TGTGCCAGCAGTCAACAGGGCCGCAACACCGGGGAGCTGTTTTTT. Residues: CASSQQGRNTGELFF.

The chain recombines TRBV20-1 with TRBJ1-2, with D possibly TRBD1 on 5 matching bases. V lost 0 bases to trimming and J lost 6 bases, with 11 bases between them. This CDR3 has 13 residues. Per germline, CDR1 DFQATT and CDR2 SNEGSKA (reference sequence). Written as DNA, the CDR3 is TGCAGTGCTAGAGAAACTGGGGGGAATGGCTACACCTTC. Protein product: CSARETGGNGYTF.

This clonotype has a count of ten or more. The chain carries TRBV7-7 and TRBJ2-1; the D gene is possibly TRBD1 (6 bases). Per germline, CDR1 SSHAT and CDR2 FNYEAQ (reference sequence). The CDR3 length is 14 residues. The V and J ends lost 1 base and 8 bases respectively, with 12 bases between them. CDR3 in DNA: TGTGCCAGCAGCTTAGAGGCAGGGGTATATGAGCAGTTCTTC. Amino acids: CASSLEAGVYEQFF.

This clonotype was detected many times. The chain has TRBV12-3 or TRBV12-4 and TRBJ1-5; 8 nucleotides align to TRBD1. The CDR3 consists of 16 residues. Losses at the gene ends were 5 bases for V and 4 bases for J; bases not matched to a gene: 10. The CDR3 region is CASSPPGQVRNQPQHF. The CDR3 region has the DNA TGTGCCAGCAGTCCCCCGGGACAGGTGAGGAATCAGCCCCAGCATTTT.

There are many counts of this clonotype. The chain has TRBV20-1 and TRBJ2-3; D is perhaps TRBD2 (6 bases). Trimming shortened V by 5 bases and J by 11 bases, and 11 bases separated the two germline ends. Germline V gene data show CDR1 as DFQATT and CDR2 as SNEGSKA (reference sequence). This CDR3 is built from 10 residues. CDR3 protein: CSARSREQYF. In DNA form, the CDR3 reads TGCAGTGCTCGGTCGCGGGAGCAGTATTTT.

This clonotype appeared a few times. The chain joins TRBV4-1 to TRBJ2-7; D gene ambiguous. The CDR3 covers 15 residues. Deletions cut 5 bases from V and 0 bases from J, with 14 bases between. CDR1 and CDR2 (germline): MGHRA, YSYEKL. Written as DNA, the CDR3 is TGCGCCAGCAGCTTAGGCCACTCGAGCTCCTACGAGCAGTACGTC. This encodes CASSLGHSSSYEQYV.